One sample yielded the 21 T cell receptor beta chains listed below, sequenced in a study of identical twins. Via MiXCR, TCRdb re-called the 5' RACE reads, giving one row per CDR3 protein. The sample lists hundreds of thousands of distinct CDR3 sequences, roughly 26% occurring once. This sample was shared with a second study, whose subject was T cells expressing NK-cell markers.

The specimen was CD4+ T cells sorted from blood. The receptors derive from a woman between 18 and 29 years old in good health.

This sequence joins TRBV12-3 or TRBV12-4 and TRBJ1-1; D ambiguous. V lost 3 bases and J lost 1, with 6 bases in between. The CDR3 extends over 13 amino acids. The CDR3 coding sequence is TGTGCCAGCAGTTTCCCCCCGAACACTGAAGCTTTCTTT. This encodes CASSFPPNTEAFF.

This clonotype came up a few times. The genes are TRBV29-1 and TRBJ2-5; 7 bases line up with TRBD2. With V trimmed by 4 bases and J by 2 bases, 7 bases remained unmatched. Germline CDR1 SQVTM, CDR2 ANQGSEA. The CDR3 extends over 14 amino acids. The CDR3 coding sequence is TGCAGCGTTGGGGCCAGGACTAGACAAGAGACCCAGTACTTC. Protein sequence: CSVGARTRQETQYF.

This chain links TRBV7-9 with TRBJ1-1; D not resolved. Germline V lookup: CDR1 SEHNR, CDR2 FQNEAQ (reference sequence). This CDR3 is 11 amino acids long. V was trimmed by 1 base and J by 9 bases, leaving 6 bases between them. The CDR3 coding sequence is TGTGCCAGCAGCTTAGGGTTTAAAGCTTTCTTT. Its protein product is CASSLGFKAFF.

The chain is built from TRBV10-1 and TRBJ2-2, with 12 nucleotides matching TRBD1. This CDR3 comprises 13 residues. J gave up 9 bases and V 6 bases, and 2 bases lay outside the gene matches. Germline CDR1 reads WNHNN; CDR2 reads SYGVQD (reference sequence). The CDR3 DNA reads TGCGCCAGCAGGGGACAGGGGGCCTGGGAGCTGTTTTTT. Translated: CASRGQGAWELFF.

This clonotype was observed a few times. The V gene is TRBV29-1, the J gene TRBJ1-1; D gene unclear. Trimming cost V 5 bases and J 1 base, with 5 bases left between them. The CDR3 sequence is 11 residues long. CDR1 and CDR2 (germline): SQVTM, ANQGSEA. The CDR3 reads CSVNQNTEAFF. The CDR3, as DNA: TGCAGCGTTAATCAGAACACTGAAGCTTTCTTT.

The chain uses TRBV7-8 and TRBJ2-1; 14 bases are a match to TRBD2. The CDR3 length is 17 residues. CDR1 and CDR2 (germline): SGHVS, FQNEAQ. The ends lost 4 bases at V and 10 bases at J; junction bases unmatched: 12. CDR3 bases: TGTGCCAGCAGCTCCTTCTCGACTAGCGGGGGGGTAGGCGAGCAGTTCTTC. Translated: CASSSFSTSGGVGEQFF.

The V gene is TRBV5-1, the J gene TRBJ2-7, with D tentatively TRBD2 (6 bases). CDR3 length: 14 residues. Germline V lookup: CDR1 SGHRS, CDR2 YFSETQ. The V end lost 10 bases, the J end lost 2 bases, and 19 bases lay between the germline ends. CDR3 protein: CACNPRGGTYEQYF. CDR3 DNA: TGCGCCTGCAACCCACGGGGAGGAACCTACGAGCAGTACTTC.

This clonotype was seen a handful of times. The CDR3 here is CASSRGHPNTEAFF. The CDR3 DNA reads as TGTGCCAGCAGTCGAGGACATCCGAACACTGAAGCTTTCTTT. The chain joins TRBV12-3 or TRBV12-4 to TRBJ1-1; the D gene is possibly TRBD1 (5 bases). This CDR3 comprises 14 residues. V was pared by 5 bases and J by 1 base, with 11 bases between.

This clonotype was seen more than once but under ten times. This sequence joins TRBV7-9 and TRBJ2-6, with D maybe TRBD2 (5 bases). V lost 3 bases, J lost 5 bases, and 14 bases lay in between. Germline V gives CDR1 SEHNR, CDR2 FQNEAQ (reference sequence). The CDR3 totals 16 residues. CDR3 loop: CASSLDSGSRANVLTF. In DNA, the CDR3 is TGTGCCAGCAGCTTGGACTCCGGTAGTAGGGCCAACGTCCTGACTTTC.

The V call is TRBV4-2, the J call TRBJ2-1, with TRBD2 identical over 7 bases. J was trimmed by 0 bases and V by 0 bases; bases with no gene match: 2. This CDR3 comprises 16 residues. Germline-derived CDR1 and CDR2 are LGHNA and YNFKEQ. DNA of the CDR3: TGTGCCAGCAGCCAAGAGGGCGGGGGCTCCTACAATGAGCAGTTCTTC. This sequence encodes CASSQEGGGSYNEQFF.

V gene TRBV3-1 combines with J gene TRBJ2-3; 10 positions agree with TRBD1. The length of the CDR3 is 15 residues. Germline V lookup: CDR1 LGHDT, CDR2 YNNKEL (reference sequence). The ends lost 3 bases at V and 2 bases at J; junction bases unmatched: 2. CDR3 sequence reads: CASSHGTGDTDTQYF. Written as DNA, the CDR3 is TGTGCCAGCAGCCACGGGACAGGGGACACAGATACGCAGTATTTT.

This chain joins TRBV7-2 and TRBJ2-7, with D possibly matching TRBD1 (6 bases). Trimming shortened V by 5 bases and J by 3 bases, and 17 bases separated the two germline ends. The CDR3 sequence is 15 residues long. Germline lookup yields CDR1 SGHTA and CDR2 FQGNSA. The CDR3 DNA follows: TGTGCCAGCAGCCGGATAGTGACAGGCCTCTACGAGCAGTACTTC. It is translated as CASSRIVTGLYEQYF.

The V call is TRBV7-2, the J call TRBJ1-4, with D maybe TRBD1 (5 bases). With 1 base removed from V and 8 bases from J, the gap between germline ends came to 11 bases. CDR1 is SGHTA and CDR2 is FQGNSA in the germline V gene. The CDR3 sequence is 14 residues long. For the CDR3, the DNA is TGTGCCAGCAGCTTAGGGGGACTTCGGGAAAAACTGTTTTTT. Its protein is CASSLGGLREKLFF.

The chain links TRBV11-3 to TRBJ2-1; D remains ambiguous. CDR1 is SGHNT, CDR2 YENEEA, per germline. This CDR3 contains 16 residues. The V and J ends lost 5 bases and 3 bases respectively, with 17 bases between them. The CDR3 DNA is TGTGCCAGCAGCCCCTCGGGTCAGGTATACTACAATGAGCAGTTCTTC. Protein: CASSPSGQVYYNEQFF.

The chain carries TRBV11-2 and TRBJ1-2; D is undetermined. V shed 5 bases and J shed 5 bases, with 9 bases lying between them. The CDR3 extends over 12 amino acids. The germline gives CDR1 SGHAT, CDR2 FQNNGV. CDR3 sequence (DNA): TGTGCCAGCAGCCACAGACTATATGGCTACACCTTC. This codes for CASSHRLYGYTF.

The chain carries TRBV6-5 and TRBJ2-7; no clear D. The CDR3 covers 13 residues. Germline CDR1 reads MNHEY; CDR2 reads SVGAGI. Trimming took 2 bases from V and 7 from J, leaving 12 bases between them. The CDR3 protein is CASSYALDREQYF. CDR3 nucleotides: TGTGCCAGCAGTTACGCCTTGGATAGGGAGCAGTACTTC.

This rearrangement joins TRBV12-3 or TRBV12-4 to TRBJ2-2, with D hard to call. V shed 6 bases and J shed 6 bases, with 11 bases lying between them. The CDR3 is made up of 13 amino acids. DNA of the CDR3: TGTGCCAGCAGCCCTACGGCTTCCGGGGAGCTGTTTTTT. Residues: CASSPTASGELFF.

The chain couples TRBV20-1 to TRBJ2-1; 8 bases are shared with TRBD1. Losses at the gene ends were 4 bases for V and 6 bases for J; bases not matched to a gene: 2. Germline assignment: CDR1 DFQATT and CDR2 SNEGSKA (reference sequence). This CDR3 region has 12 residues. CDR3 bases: TGCAGTGCTAATGACAGGGGCAATGAGCAGTTCTTC. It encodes CSANDRGNEQFF.

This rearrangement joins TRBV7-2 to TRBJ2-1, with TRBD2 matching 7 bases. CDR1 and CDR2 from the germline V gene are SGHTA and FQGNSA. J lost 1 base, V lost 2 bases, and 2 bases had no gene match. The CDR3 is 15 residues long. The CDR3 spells CASSLWRESYNEQFF. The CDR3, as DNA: TGTGCCAGCAGCTTATGGCGGGAGTCCTACAATGAGCAGTTCTTC.

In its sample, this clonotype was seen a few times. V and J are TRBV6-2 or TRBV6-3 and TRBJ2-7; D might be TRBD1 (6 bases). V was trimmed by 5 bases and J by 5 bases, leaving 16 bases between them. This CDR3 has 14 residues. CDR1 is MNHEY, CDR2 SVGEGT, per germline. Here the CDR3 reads CASSPWLGQHEQYF. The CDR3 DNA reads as TGTGCCAGCAGTCCCTGGCTGGGACAACACGAGCAGTACTTC.

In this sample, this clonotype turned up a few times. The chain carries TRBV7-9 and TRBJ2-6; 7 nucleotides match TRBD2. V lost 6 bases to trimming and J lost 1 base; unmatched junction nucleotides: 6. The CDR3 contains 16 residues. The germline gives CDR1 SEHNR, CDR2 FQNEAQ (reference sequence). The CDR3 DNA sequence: TGTGCCAGCAGAGGCGGGAGTGCATCTGGGGCCAACGTCCTGACTTTC. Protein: CASRGGSASGANVLTF. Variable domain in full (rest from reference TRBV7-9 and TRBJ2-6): DTGVSQNPRHKITKRGQNVTFRCDPISEHNRLYWYRQTLGQGPEFLTYFQNEAQLEKSRLLSDRFSAERPKGSFSTLEIQRTEQGDSAMYLCASRGGSASGANVLTFGAGSRLTVL.